One and the same sample provided the 20 T cell receptor beta chains below, sequenced in a study of blood T cell repertoires in COVID-19. Sequencing used immunoSEQ multiplex PCR; TCRdb keeps in-frame clones, though not all of them. This table has 150,000 or so clones, 80% to 90% appearing once. The specimen was peripheral blood. These receptors were collected from a man older than 75 with acute or convalescent COVID-19.

V usage is TRBV29-1 and J usage is TRBJ1-1, with D unresolved. Germline V gene data show CDR1 as SQVTM and CDR2 as ANQGSEA. This CDR3 comprises 13 residues. The V and J ends lost 7 bases and 5 bases respectively, with 17 bases between them. The DNA of the CDR3 is TGCAGCGGGCGACGGGATATAACGACTGAAGCTTTCTTT. Translation: CSGRRDITTEAFF.

The rearrangement uses TRBV12-3 or TRBV12-4 and TRBJ2-7; D possibly corresponds to TRBD2 (6 bases). The CDR3 is made up of 13 amino acids. The V end lost 8 bases, the J end lost 1 base, and 12 bases lay between the germline ends. The CDR3 spells CASGRDGSYEQYF. The CDR3 nucleotides read TGTGCCAGCGGGCGGGACGGATCCTACGAGCAGTACTTC.

This chain uses TRBV30 with TRBJ1-1; D might be TRBD1 (5 bases). Germline CDR1 reads GTSNPN; CDR2 reads SVGIG (reference sequence). The CDR3 covers 13 residues. V lost 5 bases to trimming and J lost 5 bases, with 15 bases between them. In nucleotides, the CDR3 is TGTGCCTGGCGGAGTCCAGGGTGGACTGAAGCTTTCTTT. Protein sequence: CAWRSPGWTEAFF. Using reference TRBV30 and TRBJ1-1 for the parts outside the CDR3, the full variable domain is SQTIHQWPATLVQPVGSPLSLECTVEGTSNPNLYWYRQAAGRGLQLLFYSVGIGQISSEVPQNLSASRPQDRQFILSSKKLLLSDSGFYLCAWRSPGWTEAFFGQGTRLTVV.

The chain employs TRBV27 and TRBJ2-7, with a weak D call TRBD2 (5 bases). The CDR3 extends over 15 amino acids. The V gene lost 6 bases and the J gene lost 2 bases, with 17 bases spanning the gap. CDR1 is MNHEY, CDR2 SMNVEV, per germline (reference sequence). The CDR3 nucleotides are TGTGCCAGCAGAGTCACACGGGATCGAGCCTACGAGCAGTACTTC. Translating gives CASRVTRDRAYEQYF.

V is TRBV7-3 and J is TRBJ2-5; no definite D call. The CDR3 has 13 amino acids. Trimming pared 2 bases from V and 5 bases from J, leaving 9 bases between. Germline values: CDR1 SGHTA, CDR2 FQGTGA. In DNA, the CDR3 is TGTGCCAGCAGCTTAGGAGTCTTGGAGACCCAGTACTTC. Translated, it gives CASSLGVLETQYF.

The gene calls are TRBV11-3 and TRBJ1-1; 9 nucleotides match TRBD1. The CDR3 is made up of 14 amino acids. The V gene's germline CDR1 is SGHNT and CDR2 YENEEA. Trimming cost V 5 bases and J 3 bases; bases outside gene matches: 4. For the CDR3, the DNA is TGTGCCAGCAGCAAGGACAGGGGAGACACTGAAGCTTTCTTT. Its protein is CASSKDRGDTEAFF.

The chain recombines TRBV27 with TRBJ2-3; D is undetermined. CDR1 and CDR2 (germline): MNHEY, SMNVEV (reference sequence). V was trimmed by 3 bases and J by 5 bases, leaving 9 bases between them. CDR3 length: 13 amino acids. CDR3 protein: CASSFLGGDTQYF. For the CDR3, the DNA is TGTGCCAGCAGTTTTCTAGGTGGAGATACGCAGTATTTT.

On this clone itself: This sample also contains other DNA sequences that code for the same CDR3. V is TRBV3-1 (or the pseudogene TRBV3-2) and J is TRBJ2-3, with D perhaps matching TRBD2 (5 bases). The germline V gene has CDR1 LGHDT and CDR2 YNNKEL (reference sequence). V was trimmed by 4 bases and J by 0 bases, leaving 8 bases between them. The CDR3 runs 14 residues. CDR3 sequence (DNA): TGTGCCAGCAGCCCTCGGGGAAGCACAGATACGCAGTATTTT. It is translated as CASSPRGSTDTQYF.

With regard to this clone: Other nucleotide sequences from this sample produce the same CDR3. The chain uses TRBV9 and TRBJ2-1, with TRBD2 matching over 8 bases. The CDR3 loop spans 15 amino acids. V was clipped by 0 bases and J by 2 bases; unmatched bases: 1. Germline V gene data show CDR1 as SGDLS and CDR2 as YYNGEE. The CDR3 sequence: CASSVGGGPYNEQFF. CDR3 bases: TGTGCCAGCAGCGTAGGCGGGGGGCCCTACAATGAGCAGTTCTTC.

The chain has TRBV4-1 and TRBJ2-3, with 8 positions matching TRBD1. V lost 5 bases to trimming and J lost 5 bases; unmatched junction nucleotides: 6. The CDR3 consists of 14 residues. Germline lookup yields CDR1 MGHRA and CDR2 YSYEKL. CDR3 sequence reads: CASSSQGAIDTQYF. The CDR3, as DNA: TGCGCCAGCAGCTCGCAGGGGGCGATAGATACGCAGTATTTT.

The chain has TRBV9 and TRBJ2-1, with a possible D match to TRBD1 (5 bases). Germline V gene sequence: CDR1 SGDLS, CDR2 YYNGEE. The CDR3 consists of 16 residues. The V end lost 0 bases, the J end lost 0 bases, and 10 bases lay between the germline ends. CDR3 in amino acids: CASSVEGHYSYNEQFF. Written as DNA, the CDR3 is TGTGCCAGCAGCGTAGAGGGGCACTACTCCTACAATGAGCAGTTCTTC.

The chain recombines TRBV10-3 with TRBJ2-3; 11 bases are shared with TRBD2. This CDR3 is built from 15 residues. Germline CDR1 and CDR2: ENHRY and SYGVKD. V dropped 10 bases and J dropped 1; count of bases not matched to a gene: 7. Here the CDR3 DNA reads TGTGCCACATATAGCGGGGGGGCCGGCACAGATACGCAGTATTTT. This codes for CATYSGGAGTDTQYF.

The rearrangement uses TRBV19 and TRBJ1-2; D might be TRBD1 (6 bases). Germline values: CDR1 LNHDA, CDR2 SQIVND (reference sequence). V shed 3 bases and J shed 5 bases, with 19 bases lying between them. This CDR3 region has 16 residues. The CDR3 nucleotides are TGTGCCAGTAGTATTGAGAGTACAGGGTTGGGATATGGCTACACCTTC. Amino acid sequence: CASSIESTGLGYGYTF. The full variable domain, completed using reference TRBV19 and TRBJ1-2, is DGGITQSPKYLFRKEGQNVTLSCEQNLNHDAMYWYRQDPGQGLRLIYYSQIVNDFQKGDIAEGYSVSREKKESFPLTVTSAQKNPTAFYLCASSIESTGLGYGYTFGSGTRLTVV.

In DNA, the CDR3 is TGTGCCTGGAACCCAGGTTTAGATTCACCCCTCCACTTT. This translates into CAWNPGLDSPLHF. The V and J genes are TRBV30 and TRBJ1-6; no clear D. The CDR3 is made up of 13 amino acids. Germline V gives CDR1 GTSNPN, CDR2 SVGIG (reference sequence). Deletions cut 4 bases from V and 8 bases from J, with 12 bases between.

This chain links TRBV11-2 with TRBJ2-3; D is uncertain. Germline loops: CDR1 SGHAT, CDR2 FQNNGV. V gave up 5 bases and J gave up 10 bases, with 22 bases separating them. This CDR3 region has 15 residues. The CDR3: CASSPPGITQRAQYF. DNA of the CDR3: TGTGCCAGCAGCCCGCCCGGTATAACTCAGCGTGCGCAGTATTTT. The whole variable domain, filled in from reference TRBV11-2 and TRBJ2-3, reads EAGVAQSPRYKIIEKRQSVAFWCNPISGHATLYWYQQILGQGPKLLIQFQNNGVVDDSQLPKDRFSAERLKGVDSTLKIQPAKLEDSAVYLCASSPPGITQRAQYFGPGTRLTVL.

The V and J genes are TRBV28 and TRBJ1-4; 8 nucleotides match TRBD1. The germline V gene encodes CDR1 MDHEN and CDR2 SYDVKM. The CDR3 runs to 17 residues. J was trimmed by 5 bases and V by 5 bases; bases with no gene match: 13. The CDR3 bases are TGTGCCAGCAGTCCCCCAGGGGGCGGCAACCGGAATGAAAAACTGTTTTTT. It encodes CASSPPGGGNRNEKLFF. Complete variable domain (other parts from reference TRBV28 and TRBJ1-4): DVKVTQSSRYLVKRTGEKVFLECVQDMDHENMFWYRQDPGLGLRLIYFSYDVKMKEKGDIPEGYSVSREKKERFSLILESASTNQTSMYLCASSPPGGGNRNEKLFFGSGTQLSVL.

The genes are TRBV4-2 and TRBJ2-1, with 8 bases identical to TRBD2. The CDR3 totals 16 residues. The V gene end was trimmed by 4 bases and the J gene end by 3 bases; junction bases not matched to a gene: 8. The germline V gene encodes CDR1 LGHNA and CDR2 YNFKEQ. CDR3 nucleotide sequence: TGTGCCAGCAGCCCTCGGGCGGGGGGAATCTACAATGAGCAGTTCTTC. Protein product: CASSPRAGGIYNEQFF.

The chain recombines TRBV7-9 with TRBJ2-1; the D is unclear. The CDR3 is made up of 14 amino acids. CDR1 and CDR2 from the germline V gene are SEHNR and FQNEAQ (reference sequence). V was clipped by 2 bases and J by 5 bases, with 10 bases between them. The chain's CDR3 is CASSLLPQNNEQFF. The CDR3 coding sequence is TGTGCCAGCAGCTTACTTCCCCAGAACAATGAGCAGTTCTTC.

The chain carries TRBV27 and TRBJ1-2; 7 nucleotides line up with TRBD1. V dropped 2 bases and J dropped 4; count of bases not matched to a gene: 1. Germline values: CDR1 MNHEY, CDR2 SMNVEV (reference sequence). This CDR3 has 13 amino acids. CDR3 region: CASSLGTAYGYTF. As DNA, the CDR3 is TGTGCCAGCAGTTTAGGGACAGCCTATGGCTACACCTTC.

This clone has a single count. V usage is TRBV5-4 and J usage is TRBJ2-1; 10 bases are shared with TRBD2. Germline loops: CDR1 SGHNT, CDR2 YYREEE (reference sequence). Losses at the gene ends were 1 base for V and 2 bases for J; bases not matched to a gene: 6. The CDR3 totals 17 residues. CDR3 sequence (DNA): TGTGCCAGCAGCTTGAATAGCGGGAGGAAGACCTACAATGAGCAGTTCTTC. Its protein product is CASSLNSGRKTYNEQFF. The entire variable domain, with the rest obtained from reference TRBV5-4 and TRBJ2-1, is as follows: ETGVTQSPTHLIKTRGQQVTLRCSSQSGHNTVSWYQQALGQGPQFIFQYYREEENGRGNFPPRFSGLQFPNYSSELNVNALELDDSALYLCASSLNSGRKTYNEQFFGPGTRLTVL.